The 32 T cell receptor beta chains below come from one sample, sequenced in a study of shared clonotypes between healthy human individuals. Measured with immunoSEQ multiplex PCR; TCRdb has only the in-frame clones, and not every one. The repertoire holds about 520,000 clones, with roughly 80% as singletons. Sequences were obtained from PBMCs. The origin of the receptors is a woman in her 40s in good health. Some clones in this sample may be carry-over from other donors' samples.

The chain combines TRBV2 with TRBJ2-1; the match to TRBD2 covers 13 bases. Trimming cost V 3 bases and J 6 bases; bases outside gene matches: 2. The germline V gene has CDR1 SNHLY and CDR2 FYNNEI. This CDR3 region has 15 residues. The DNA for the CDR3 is TGTGCCAGCAGTGACACTAGCGGGAGGGCCAATGAGCAGTTCTTC. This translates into CASSDTSGRANEQFF.

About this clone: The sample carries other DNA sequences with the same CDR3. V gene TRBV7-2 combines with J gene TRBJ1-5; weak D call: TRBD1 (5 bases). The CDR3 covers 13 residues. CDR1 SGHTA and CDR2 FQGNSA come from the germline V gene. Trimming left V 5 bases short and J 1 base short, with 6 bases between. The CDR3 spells CASSGDSNQPQHF. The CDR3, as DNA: TGTGCCAGCAGCGGGGACAGCAATCAGCCCCAGCATTTT.

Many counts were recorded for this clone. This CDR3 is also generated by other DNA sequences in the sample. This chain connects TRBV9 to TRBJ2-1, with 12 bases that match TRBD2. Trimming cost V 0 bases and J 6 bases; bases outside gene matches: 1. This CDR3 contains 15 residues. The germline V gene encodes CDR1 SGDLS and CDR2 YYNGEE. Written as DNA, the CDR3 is TGTGCCAGCAGCGTAGGACTAGCGGGAGTCAATGAGCAGTTCTTC. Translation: CASSVGLAGVNEQFF.

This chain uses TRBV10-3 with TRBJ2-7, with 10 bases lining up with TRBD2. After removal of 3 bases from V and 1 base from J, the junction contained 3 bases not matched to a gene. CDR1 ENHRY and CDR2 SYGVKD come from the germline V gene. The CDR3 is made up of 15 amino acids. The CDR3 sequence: CAISESGRVSYEQYF. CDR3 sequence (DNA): TGTGCCATCAGTGAAAGCGGGAGGGTGTCCTACGAGCAGTACTTC.

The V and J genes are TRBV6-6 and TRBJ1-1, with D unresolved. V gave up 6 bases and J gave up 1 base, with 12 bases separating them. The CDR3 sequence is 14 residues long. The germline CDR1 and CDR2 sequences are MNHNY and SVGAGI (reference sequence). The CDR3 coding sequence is TGTGCCAGCAGACCTCGGACGGGGAACACTGAAGCTTTCTTT. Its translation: CASRPRTGNTEAFF.

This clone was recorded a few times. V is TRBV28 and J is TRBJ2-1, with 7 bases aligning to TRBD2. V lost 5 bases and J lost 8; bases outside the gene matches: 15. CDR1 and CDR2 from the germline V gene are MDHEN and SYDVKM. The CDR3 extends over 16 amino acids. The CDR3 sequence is CASSPPYFQRDDEQFF. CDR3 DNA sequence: TGTGCCAGCAGTCCCCCTTACTTCCAGCGGGACGATGAGCAGTTCTTC.

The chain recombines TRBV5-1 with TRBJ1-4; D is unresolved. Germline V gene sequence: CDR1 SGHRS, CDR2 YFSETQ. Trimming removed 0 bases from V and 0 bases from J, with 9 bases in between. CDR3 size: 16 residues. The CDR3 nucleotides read TGCGCCAGCAGCTTGGGTGTCACCTCAACTAATGAAAAACTGTTTTTT. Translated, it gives CASSLGVTSTNEKLFF.

In DNA, the CDR3 is TGTGCCAACAGCAAAGGACGGAGACAAGAGACCCAGTACTTC. This translates into CANSKGRRQETQYF. The chain couples TRBV6-5 to TRBJ2-5; D unclear. The CDR3 covers 14 residues. Trimming took 10 bases from V and 2 from J, leaving 17 bases between them. From germline, CDR1 is MNHEY and CDR2 SVGAGI.

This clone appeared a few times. CDR3 amino acids: CASSQGTLRRTEAFF. In nucleotides, the CDR3 is TGCGCCAGCAGCCAAGGGACACTGCGAAGAACTGAAGCTTTCTTT. The chain uses TRBV4-3 and TRBJ1-1, with D maybe TRBD1 (5 bases). Trimming took 1 base from V and 5 from J, leaving 14 bases between them. The CDR3 runs to 15 residues. The germline V gene encodes CDR1 LGHNA and CDR2 YSLEER.

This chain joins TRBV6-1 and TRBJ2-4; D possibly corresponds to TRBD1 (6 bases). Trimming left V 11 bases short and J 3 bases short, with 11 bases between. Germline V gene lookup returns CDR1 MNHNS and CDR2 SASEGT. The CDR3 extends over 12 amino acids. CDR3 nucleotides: TGTGCCGCGAGCAGGGGCAAAAACATTCAGTACTTC. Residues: CAASRGKNIQYF.

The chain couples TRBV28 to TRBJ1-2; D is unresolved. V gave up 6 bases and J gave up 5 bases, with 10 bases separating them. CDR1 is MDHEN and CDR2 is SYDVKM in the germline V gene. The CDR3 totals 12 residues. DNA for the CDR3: TGTGCCAGCAGCCGACAAGGGTATGGCTACACCTTC. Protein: CASSRQGYGYTF.

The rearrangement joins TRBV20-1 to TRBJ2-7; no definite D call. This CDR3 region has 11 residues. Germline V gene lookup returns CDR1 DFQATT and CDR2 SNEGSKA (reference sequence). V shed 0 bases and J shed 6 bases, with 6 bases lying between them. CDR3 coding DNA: TGCAGTGCTAGAGATCTAAGCGAGCAGTACTTC. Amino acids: CSARDLSEQYF.

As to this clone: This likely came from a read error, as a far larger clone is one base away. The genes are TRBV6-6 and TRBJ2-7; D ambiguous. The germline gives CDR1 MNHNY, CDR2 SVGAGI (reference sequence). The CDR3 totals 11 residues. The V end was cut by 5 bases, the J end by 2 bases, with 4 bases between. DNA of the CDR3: TGTGCCAGCAGTGATACCTACGAGCAGTACTTC. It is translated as CASSDTYEQYF.

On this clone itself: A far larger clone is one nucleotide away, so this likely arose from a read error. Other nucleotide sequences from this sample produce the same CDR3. CDR3 residues: CASSLSGLAKIGEQFF. CDR3 nucleotide sequence: TGTGCCAGCAGTTTGTCTGGACTAGCTAAGATTGGTGAGCAGTTCTTC. V gene TRBV27 combines with J gene TRBJ2-1; 8 bases line up with TRBD2. The CDR3 consists of 16 residues. J lost 9 bases, V lost 3 bases, and 13 bases had no gene match. Germline CDR1 reads MNHEY; CDR2 reads SMNVEV (reference sequence).

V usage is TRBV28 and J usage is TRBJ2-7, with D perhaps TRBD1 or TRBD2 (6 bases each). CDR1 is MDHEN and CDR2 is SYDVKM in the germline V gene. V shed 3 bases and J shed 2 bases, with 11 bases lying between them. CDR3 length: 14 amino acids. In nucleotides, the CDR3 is TGTGCCAGCAGTTTGCGGAGGGGGACCTACGAGCAGTACTTC. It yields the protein CASSLRRGTYEQYF.

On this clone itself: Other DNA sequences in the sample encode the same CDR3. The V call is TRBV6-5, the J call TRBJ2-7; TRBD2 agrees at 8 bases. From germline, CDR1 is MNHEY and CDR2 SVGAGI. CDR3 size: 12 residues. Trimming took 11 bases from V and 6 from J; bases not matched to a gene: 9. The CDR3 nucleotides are TGTGCCGCCAGCGGGAGAGGCCTCGAGCAGTACTTC. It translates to CAASGRGLEQYF.

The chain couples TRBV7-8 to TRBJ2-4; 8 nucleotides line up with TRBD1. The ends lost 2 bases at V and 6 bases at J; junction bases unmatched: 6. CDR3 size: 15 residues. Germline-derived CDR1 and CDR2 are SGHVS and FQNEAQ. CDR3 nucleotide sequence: TGTGCCAGCAGCTTAAGCAGGGGGCGTGGAAACATTCAGTACTTC. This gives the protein CASSLSRGRGNIQYF.

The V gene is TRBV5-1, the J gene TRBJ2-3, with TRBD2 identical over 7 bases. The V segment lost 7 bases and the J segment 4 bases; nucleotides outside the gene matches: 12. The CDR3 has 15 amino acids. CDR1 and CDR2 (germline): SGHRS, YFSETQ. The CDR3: CASSTVGEGPDTQYF. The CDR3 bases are TGCGCCAGCTCAACGGTGGGGGAGGGCCCAGATACGCAGTATTTT.

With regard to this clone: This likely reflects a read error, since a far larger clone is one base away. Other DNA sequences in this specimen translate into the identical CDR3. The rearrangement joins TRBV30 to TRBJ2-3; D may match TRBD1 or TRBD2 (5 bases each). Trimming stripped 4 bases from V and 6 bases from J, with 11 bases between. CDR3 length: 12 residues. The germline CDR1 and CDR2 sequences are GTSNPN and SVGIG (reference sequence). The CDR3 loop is CAWTTGTDTQYF. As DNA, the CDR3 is TGTGCCTGGACGACCGGGACGGATACGCAGTATTTT.

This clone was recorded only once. The CDR3 loop reads CASSRDPNTGELFF. CDR3 bases: TGTGCCAGCTCACGGGACCCCAACACCGGGGAGCTGTTTTTT. This sequence joins TRBV18 and TRBJ2-2; D could derive from TRBD1 or TRBD2 (5 bases each). CDR1 and CDR2 from the germline V gene are KGHSH and LQKENI. The CDR3 covers 14 residues. V lost 4 bases and J lost 2, with 8 bases in between.

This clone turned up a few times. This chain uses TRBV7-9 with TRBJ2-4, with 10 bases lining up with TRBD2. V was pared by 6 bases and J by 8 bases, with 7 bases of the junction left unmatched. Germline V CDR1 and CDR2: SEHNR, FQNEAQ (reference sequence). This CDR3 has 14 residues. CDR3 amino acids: CASRRTSGIDIQYF. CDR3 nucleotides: TGTGCCAGCAGACGAACTAGCGGGATAGACATTCAGTACTTC.

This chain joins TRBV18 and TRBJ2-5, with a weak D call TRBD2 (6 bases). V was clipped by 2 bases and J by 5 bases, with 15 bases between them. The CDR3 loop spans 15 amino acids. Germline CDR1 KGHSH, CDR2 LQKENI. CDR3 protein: CASSPWHGGEETQYF. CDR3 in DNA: TGTGCCAGCTCACCATGGCATGGAGGGGAGGAGACCCAGTACTTC.

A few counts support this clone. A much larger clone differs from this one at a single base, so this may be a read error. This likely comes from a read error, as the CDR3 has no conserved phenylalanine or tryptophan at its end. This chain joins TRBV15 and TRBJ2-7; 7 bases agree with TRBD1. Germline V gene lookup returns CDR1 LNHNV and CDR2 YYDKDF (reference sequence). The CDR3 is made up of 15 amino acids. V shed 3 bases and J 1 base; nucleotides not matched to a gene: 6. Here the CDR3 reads CATSSHPGQSYEQYS. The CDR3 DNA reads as TGTGCCACCAGCAGCCATCCGGGACAGTCCTACGAGCAGTACTCC.

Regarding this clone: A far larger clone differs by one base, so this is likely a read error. The CDR3 sequence is CAWRPKLEPGGDEAFF. DNA of the CDR3: TGTGCCTGGAGGCCGAAGTTAGAACCCGGCGGGGATGAAGCTTTCTTT. The chain recombines TRBV30 with TRBJ1-1; D unclear. Germline CDR1 reads GTSNPN; CDR2 reads SVGIG (reference sequence). This CDR3 region has 16 residues. Trimming took off 3 bases at V and 7 bases at J, with 24 bases between the two ends. Looking up the rest from reference TRBV30 and TRBJ1-1 gives the full variable domain: SQTIHQWPATLVQPVGSPLSLECTVEGTSNPNLYWYRQAAGRGLQLLFYSVGIGQISSEVPQNLSASRPQDRQFILSSKKLLLSDSGFYLCAWRPKLEPGGDEAFFGQGTRLTVV.

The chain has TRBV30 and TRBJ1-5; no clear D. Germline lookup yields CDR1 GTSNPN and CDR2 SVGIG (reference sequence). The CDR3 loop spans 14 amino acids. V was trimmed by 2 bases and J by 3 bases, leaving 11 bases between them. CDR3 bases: TGTGCCTGGAGTTTGGACGGAGACAATCAGCCCCAGCATTTT. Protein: CAWSLDGDNQPQHF.

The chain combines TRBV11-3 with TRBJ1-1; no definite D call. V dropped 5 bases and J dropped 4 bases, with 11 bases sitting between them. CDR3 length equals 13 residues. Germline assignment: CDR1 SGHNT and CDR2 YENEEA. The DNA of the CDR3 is TGTGCCAGCAGCCTTGAGCCTGGCACTGAAGCTTTCTTT. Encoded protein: CASSLEPGTEAFF.

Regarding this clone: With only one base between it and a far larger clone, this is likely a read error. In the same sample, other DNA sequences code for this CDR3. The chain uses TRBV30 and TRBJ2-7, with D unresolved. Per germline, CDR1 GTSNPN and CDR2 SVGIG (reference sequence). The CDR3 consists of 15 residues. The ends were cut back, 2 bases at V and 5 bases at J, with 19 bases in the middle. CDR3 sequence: CAWSPTTPVGNEQYF. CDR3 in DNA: TGTGCCTGGAGTCCAACCACACCTGTGGGGAACGAGCAGTACTTC.

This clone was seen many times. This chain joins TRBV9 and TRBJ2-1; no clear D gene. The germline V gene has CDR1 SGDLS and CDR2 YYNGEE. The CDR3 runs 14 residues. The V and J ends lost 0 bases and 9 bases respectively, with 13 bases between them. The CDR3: CASSVGVSTGEQFF. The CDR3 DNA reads TGTGCCAGCAGCGTAGGGGTTTCTACGGGTGAGCAGTTCTTC.

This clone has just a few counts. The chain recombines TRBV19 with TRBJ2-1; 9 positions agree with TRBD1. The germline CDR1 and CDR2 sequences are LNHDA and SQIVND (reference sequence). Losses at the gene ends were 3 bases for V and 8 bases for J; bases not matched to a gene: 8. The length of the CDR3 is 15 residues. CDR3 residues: CASSIGTGYSDEQFF. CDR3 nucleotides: TGTGCCAGTAGTATTGGGACAGGGTATTCCGATGAGCAGTTCTTC.

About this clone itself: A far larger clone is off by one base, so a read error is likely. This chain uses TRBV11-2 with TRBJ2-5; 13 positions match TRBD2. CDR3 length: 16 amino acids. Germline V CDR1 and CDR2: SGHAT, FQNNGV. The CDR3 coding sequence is TGTGACAGCAGCCCCGGGACTAGCGGGATAGGGGAGACCCAGTACTTC. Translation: CDSSPGTSGIGETQYF. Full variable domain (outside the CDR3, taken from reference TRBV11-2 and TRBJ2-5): EAGVAQSPRYKIIEKRQSVAFWCNPISGHATLYWYQQILGQGPKLLIQFQNNGVVDDSQLPKDRFSAERLKGVDSTLKIQPAKLEDSAVYLCDSSPGTSGIGETQYFGPGTRLLVL.

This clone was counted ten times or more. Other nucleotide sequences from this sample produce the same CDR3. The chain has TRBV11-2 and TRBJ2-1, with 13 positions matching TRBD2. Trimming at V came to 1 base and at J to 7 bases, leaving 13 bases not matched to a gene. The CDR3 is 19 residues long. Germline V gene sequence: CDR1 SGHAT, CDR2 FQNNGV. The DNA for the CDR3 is TGTGCCAGCAGCTTAGTGTCAGGACTAGCGGGGGAGGCCTTTAATGAGCAGTTCTTC. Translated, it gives CASSLVSGLAGEAFNEQFF. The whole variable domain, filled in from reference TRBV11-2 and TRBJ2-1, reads EAGVAQSPRYKIIEKRQSVAFWCNPISGHATLYWYQQILGQGPKLLIQFQNNGVVDDSQLPKDRFSAERLKGVDSTLKIQPAKLEDSAVYLCASSLVSGLAGEAFNEQFFGPGTRLTVL.

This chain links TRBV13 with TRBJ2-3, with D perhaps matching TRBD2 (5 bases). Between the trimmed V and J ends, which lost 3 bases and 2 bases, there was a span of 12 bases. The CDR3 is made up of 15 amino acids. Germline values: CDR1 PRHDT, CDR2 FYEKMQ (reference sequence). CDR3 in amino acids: CASSLGSSFTDTQYF. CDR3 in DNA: TGTGCCAGCAGCTTGGGGAGTTCGTTCACAGATACGCAGTATTTT.